This record covers a single T cell receptor beta chain. Which antigen it targets is not known. No per-base quality is available; no much larger clone lies one base away. This entry comes from a study of Ad26.COV2.S vaccination and SARS-CoV-2 variants (dated by TCRdb to about 2021). As for the study more broadly: Sequencing of the TCRbeta repertoire served to evaluate the specificity and breadth of SARS-CoV-2-reactive T cell receptors following Ad26.COV2.S vaccination. The TCR-sequenced set comprised around 30 samples: some 19 Ad26.COV2.S vaccine recipients, 5 placebo recipients and 8 SARS-CoV-2 convalescent individuals.

Here is what the overall study found, with its caveats: Ad26.COV2.S recipients had higher spike-specific TCR breadth than placebo recipients (P = 0.0014). After vaccination, substantial breadth of spike-specific CD8+ and CD4+ T cell responses was reported. Vaccine and placebo recipients had similar non-spike TCR breadth, a finding consistent with the vaccine containing only spike. According to the authors, total T cell responses may have been underestimated by the TCR breadth and depth analyses.

The immunoSEQ Assay was the method used to sequence TCRbeta CDR3 regions. After extraction, genomic DNA underwent amplification by bias-controlled multiplex PCR, followed by high-throughput sequencing. The paper's processing steps were these. Collapsing and filtering of sequences were performed to quantify the absolute abundance of each unique TCRbeta CDR3 region. T cell fraction was estimated by normalizing TCRbeta template counts to usable DNA, which was measured by amplifying reference genes present in all nucleated cells. Repertoire TCRs were annotated as SARS-CoV-2-specific by exact matching of V gene, CDR3 amino acid sequence and J gene to a known reactive TCR set. The reference SARS-CoV-2 TCR set was derived from MIRA and filtered for enrichment in COVID-19-positive ImmuneCODE repertoires, a step that removed public or cross-reactive TCRs. Based on the MIRA antigens, annotated TCRs were further analysed at the level of specific ORF or position within ORF. Breadth was defined as the number of annotated unique rearrangements divided by the total number of unique productive rearrangements, and depth was defined as the summed frequency of the annotated unique rearrangements. Two-sided Wilcoxon rank-sum tests were used to compare TCR breadth between groups. Imported from immuneACCESS, the table was reduced by TCRdb to in-frame sequences with V and J called. These copies leave out some clones; in studies compared against another copy, an unresolved V gene accounts for under half, and the cause of the remainder is not known. The V and J calls and clone size are taken from that table; D and trimming were inferred from the DNA. The sample records about 350,000 clones, 90% to 95% of which are singletons. The ten largest clonotypes hold 3.5% to 4.5% of the sample.

Between the V and J ends, shortened by 6 bases and 7 bases respectively, the junction contains 18 bases. The germline V gene specifies SGHAT as CDR1 and FQNNGV as CDR2. The CDR3 sequence holds 14 residues, the cysteine and phenylalanine included. Left in the record is the CDR3 DNA by itself, 42 bases read in frame from the first base. Per the publication, the time point label means: individuals recovered from natural SARS-CoV-2 infection. The rearrangement combines TRBV11-2 with TRBJ1-2; the D segment could be TRBD1, given 5 matching bases. Material: peripheral blood, obtained after recovery from COVID-19. The receptor was derived from a human donor who had recovered from COVID-19. CDR3 reads: CASRGGATAGGYTF. The nucleotide sequence reads TGTGCCAGCAGGGGAGGGGCCACGGCGGGTGGCTACACCTTC.